The TCR beta chain under discussion was sequenced for a study of monozygotic twins with inflammatory bowel disease. TCRdb re-called the 5' RACE reads, yielding one record per CDR3 amino acid sequence without DNA. Its listing shows some 83,000 distinct CDR3 sequences. In the case of this clonotype: Its antigen is undetermined.

Study-level results: Sharing of clonotypes with others was lower in IBD patients than in healthy twins, and this was especially so with disease activity.

The sequenced sample was blood. The source is a human donor with ulcerative colitis or Crohn's disease, or a healthy co-twin of an affected twin (not recorded which).

CDR3 sequence: CASSQELSWGNQPQHF. The chain combines TRBV4-1 with TRBJ1-5; TCRdb designates TRBD1, a call that cannot be tested without DNA. The length of the CDR3 is 16 residues. CDR1 and CDR2 (germline): MGHRA, YSYEKL.